This TCR beta chain emerged from a study of CD8+ T cells in alopecia areata. Turning to the study itself: Skin grafts from roughly 6-12-month-old C3H/HeJ donors with spontaneous alopecia were placed on roughly 6-10-week-old female C3H/HeJ mice.

The CDR3 totals 18 residues. Germline V CDR1 and CDR2: LGHNA, YNLKQL (reference sequence). V gave up 4 bases and J gave up 3 bases; unmatched junction bases: 7. Whole-study results and caveats: Scalp specimens additionally yield sequences from normal skin's resident alphabeta T cells.

CD4, CD8alpha, NKG2D, NKG2ACE and other markers were used to sort pooled cutaneous lymph node cells. To note about this clone: What it recognizes is unknown. Here the gene names and germline are mouse. The CDR3 goes on 4 residues after the read ends, and that part is filled in from the germline J gene.

cDNA serving as the sequencing template came from extracted, reverse transcribed RNA. The repertoire was sequenced with immunoSEQ multiplex PCR; TCRdb's copy has only in-frame clones and lacks some. The sample is made up of 290,000 or so clones, none counted only once. The rearrangement joins TRBV5 to TRBJ2-2; 14 nucleotides agree with TRBD2. Input material: CD4+ T cells sorted from a lymph node. This TCR was sampled from a C3H/HeJ mouse with alopecia areata. The strain bears MHC haplotype H2-k. Partial CDR3 DNA: TGTGCCAGCAGCCTCCGGGACTGGGGGGGCGCGGACACCGGG. It translates to CASSLRDWGGADTG. The CDR3 as a whole reads CASSLRDWGGADTGQLYF.